These T cell receptor beta chains were read from a single sample in a study of cytomegalovirus exposure and HLA in healthy donors. The method was immunoSEQ multiplex PCR; TCRdb's version includes in-frame clones alone and lacks a portion of them. The table shows over 95,000 clones, with 76% occurring only once. The sequencing sample was made of PBMCs. The receptors originated from a woman between 35 and 50 years old in good health and CMV-seropositive. The conserved cysteine and the conserved F or W are not part of the CDR3 here. A clone size is listed for some rows: how often the clone was seen (once, few, many), or a class if it is expanded.

>TRBJ2-3|.|TRBV5-1
ASSAGLAGRTDTQY
>TRBJ1-2|.|TRBV5-6
ASSFRQTYDYGYT
>TRBJ2-7|.|TRBV28
ASSPPGQGAYEQY
>TRBJ1-1|.|TRBV7-3
ASSRDRQNTEAF
>TRBJ2-7|.|TRBV6-6
ASRHRGPVYEQY
>TRBJ2-3|few|TRBV5-1
ASSLFSSGITDTQY
>TRBJ2-2|.|TRBV18
ASSPRFRAGDSTGELF
>TRBJ2-1|once|TRBV20-1
SAIGNEQF
>TRBJ2-1|.|TRBV5-1
ASSLRLTGYEQF
>TRBJ1-5|.|TRBV10-1
ASSPGTTNQPQH
>TRBJ2-7|.|TRBV18
ASSPGTSGDGEQY
>TRBJ2-2|few|TRBV25-1
ASRPTRFGELF
>TRBJ1-3|.|TRBV5-5
ASSFTAGRSGNTIY
>TRBJ2-4|.|TRBV6-6
ASSENSGGANIQY
>TRBJ2-5|few|TRBV18
ASSPWTGGEGQETQY
>TRBJ1-2|once|TRBV27
ASSLRDRGDYGYT
>TRBJ1-2|once|TRBV18
ASLQGTLGYT
>TRBJ2-5|.|TRBV18
ASSPPSGLETQY
>TRBJ1-4|.|TRBV30
AWKGGTGKRVTNEKLF
>TRBJ2-7|.|TRBV5-1
ASSPAGRSYEQY
>TRBJ1-1|.|TRBV18
ASSPTENTEAF
>TRBJ2-7|.|TRBV9
ASSPDYYEQY
>TRBJ2-7|.|TRBV29-1
SVEAGTGVYEQY
>TRBJ2-7|.|TRBV7-7
ASSLATGRMYEQY
>TRBJ1-2|few|TRBV6-1
ASSGTGYRNGYT
>TRBJ2-1|.|TRBV7-9
ASSLAGGDEQF
>TRBJ1-3|once|TRBV5-1
ASSLGQGDSGNTIY
>TRBJ1-1|.|TRBV10-2
ASRGPGQLNTEAF
>TRBJ1-2|.|TRBV5-3
ARSPETGRRYGYT
>TRBJ1-1|.|TRBV27
ASTRLGVQGAGTEAF
>TRBJ2-2|.|TRBV19
ASSAGPPINTGELF
>TRBJ1-2|.|TRBV6-1
ASRDSAWGYT
>TRBJ1-2|.|TRBV19
ASSIAGHGPNYGYT
>TRBJ1-1|.|TRBV19
ASKGQGGTEAF
>TRBJ1-2|.|TRBV5-1
ASSLVGRDTYGYT
>TRBJ1-3|few|TRBV19
ASKGDGNTIY
>TRBJ2-3|.|TRBV7-2
ASSFRVGTDTQY
>TRBJ2-7|once|TRBV4-1
ASSQLVLAGAYEQY
>TRBJ2-3|.|TRBV6-5
ASTPPLAGTDTQY